This is a list of T cell receptor beta chains from one sample in a study of blood T cell repertoires in COVID-19. TCRdb keeps only in-frame clones here, not all; method: immunoSEQ multiplex PCR. The sample carries over 150,000 clones, around 83% recorded once. The sequenced material came from peripheral blood. Receptors were obtained from a woman aged 60-75 years with COVID-19, enrolled during active disease. The CDR3 runs from the conserved cysteine through the conserved F or W. D genes are given only for firm matches. Size values are once, few and many counts, or a class for expanded clones, and some rows have none.

D gene	V gene	clone size	J gene	CDR3 length	CDR3 protein	CDR3 DNA
-	TRBV25-1	-	TRBJ2-2	13	CASSLTGTGELFF	TGTGCCAGCAGTCTCACAGGGACGGGGGAGCTGTTTTTT
TRBD2	TRBV6-2/TRBV6-3	few	TRBJ2-3	18	CASSYWLAETQGTDTQYF	TGTGCCAGCAGTTACTGGCTAGCGGAGACTCAGGGCACAGATACGCAGTATTTT
TRBD1	TRBV6-5	few	TRBJ1-5	13	CASKFGQGQPQHF	TGTGCCAGCAAATTCGGACAGGGTCAGCCCCAGCATTTT
-	TRBV6-6	-	TRBJ1-4	14	CASTREEGREKLFF	TGTGCCAGCACTAGGGAGGAGGGGCGAGAAAAACTGTTTTTT
-	TRBV7-3	once	TRBJ1-2	15	CASSPHGGQDYGYTF	TGTGCCAGCAGCCCTCACGGAGGGCAGGACTATGGCTACACCTTC
TRBD1	TRBV7-8	-	TRBJ1-3	19	CASSLYFPDDRVSGNTIYF	TGTGCCAGCAGCTTATATTTTCCCGACGACAGGGTCTCTGGAAACACCATATATTTT
-	TRBV19	-	TRBJ1-5	14	CASIGGNDNQPQHF	TGTGCCAGTATTGGAGGGAATGACAATCAGCCCCAGCATTTT
-	TRBV30	once	TRBJ1-5	13	CAWRDNSNQPQHF	TGTGCCTGGAGGGACAATAGCAATCAGCCCCAGCATTTT
TRBD1	TRBV24-1	few	TRBJ1-4	14	CATSAGQGNEKLFF	TGTGCCACCAGTGCCGGACAGGGGAATGAAAAACTGTTTTTT
TRBD1	TRBV2	-	TRBJ1-5	15	CASLPGTASNQPQHF	TGTGCCAGCCTGCCGGGGACAGCGAGCAATCAGCCCCAGCATTTT
-	TRBV25-1	-	TRBJ1-2	15	CASSEHSQGLEDYTF	TGTGCCAGCAGTGAACACTCGCAGGGTTTAGAAGACTACACCTTC
-	TRBV7-9	-	TRBJ1-1	12	CASSLRTIEAFF	TGTGCCAGCAGCTTAAGGACAATTGAAGCTTTCTTT
-	TRBV24-1	-	TRBJ2-5	16	CATKVSVTGSWETQYF	TGTGCCACCAAGGTCTCGGTGACGGGGAGTTGGGAGACCCAGTACTTC
-	TRBV18	-	TRBJ1-3	15	CASSPSEAGGNTIYF	TGTGCCAGCTCACCATCGGAAGCAGGCGGGAACACCATATATTTT
-	TRBV27	-	TRBJ1-3	14	CASRLMNGGNTIYF	TGTGCCAGCAGACTGATGAACGGGGGAAACACCATATATTTT
-	TRBV5-1	-	TRBJ1-1	13	CASSLGGRTEAFF	TGCGCCAGCAGCTTGGGAGGGAGGACTGAAGCTTTCTTT
-	TRBV5-8	few	TRBJ1-3	16	CASSSYGHPSGNTIYF	TGTGCCAGCAGCTCCTATGGACACCCCTCTGGAAACACCATATATTTT
-	TRBV4-1	-	TRBJ1-1	13	CASSSQRGQSPFF	TGCGCCAGCAGCTCACAACGAGGACAGAGCCCCTTCTTT
-	TRBV5-1	-	TRBJ1-2	15	CASSFTTGQTYGYTF	TGCGCCAGCAGCTTTACGACAGGCCAGACCTATGGCTACACCTTC
TRBD1	TRBV5-8	-	TRBJ1-2	15	CASSLGTGGIGGYTF	TGTGCCAGCAGCCTCGGGACAGGGGGTATTGGCGGCTACACCTTC
TRBD1	TRBV3-1/TRBV3-2	-	TRBJ1-1	17	CASTPKVKTGENTEAFF	TGTGCCAGCACCCCTAAAGTTAAGACAGGGGAGAACACTGAAGCTTTCTTT
-	TRBV12-5	-	TRBJ1-6	12	CASGWEDSPLHF	TGTGCTAGTGGTTGGGAGGATTCACCCCTCCACTTT
-	TRBV20-1	few	TRBJ2-3	11	CSAREGGTQYF	TGCAGTGCTAGAGAGGGGGGTACGCAGTATTTT
TRBD2	TRBV5-1	-	TRBJ2-7	14	CASTQTSGSYEQYF	TGCGCCAGCACCCAGACTAGCGGGAGCTACGAGCAGTACTTC
TRBD2	TRBV12-5	few	TRBJ2-2	15	CASGASGRASGELFF	TGTGCTAGTGGTGCTAGCGGGAGGGCCAGCGGGGAGCTGTTTTTT
TRBD1	TRBV5-6	-	TRBJ1-2	16	CASSEEVGTVNYGYTF	TGTGCCAGCAGCGAGGAGGTAGGGACAGTTAACTATGGCTACACCTTC
-	TRBV2	-	TRBJ2-5	14	CASSAQGIEETQYF	TGTGCCAGCAGTGCCCAGGGAATTGAGGAGACCCAGTACTTC
-	TRBV6-6	-	TRBJ2-7	15	CASSQGTLSSYEQYF	TGTGCCAGCAGTCAAGGGACATTAAGCTCCTACGAGCAGTACTTC
-	TRBV7-3	-	TRBJ1-1	13	CASRSTGDTEAFF	TGTGCCAGCAGATCGACCGGAGACACTGAAGCTTTCTTT